This T cell receptor (beta chain) was profiled in a study of control samples from healthy donors and cancer patients. The CDR3 covers 16 residues. V lost 0 bases to trimming and J lost 9 bases; unmatched junction nucleotides: 7. Looked up from germline, CDR1 is SGHTA and CDR2 is FQGNSA. Generated by immunoSEQ multiplex PCR, the TCRdb table keeps only in-frame clones and is missing some. This table holds roughly 40,000 clones, less than 85% found once. This clone was recorded a few times. The sample taken for sequencing was blood. The chain carries TRBV7-2 and TRBJ2-1; 11 bases match TRBD1. This TCR derives from a man aged 60 to 75 in good health. This chain's CDR3 is CASSLALGTGGSEQFF. CDR3 sequence (DNA): TGTGCCAGCAGCTTAGCGCTAGGGACAGGGGGTAGTGAGCAGTTCTTC.